These 3 T cell receptor beta chains were sequenced from one sample in a study of cytomegalovirus exposure and HLA in healthy donors. PCR involved 60 Vbeta and 13 Jbeta primers. Assay: immunoSEQ multiplex PCR; the TCRdb copy retains only in-frame clones and omits some. The specimen's table records approximately 120,000 clones. The sample consisted of PBMCs. These receptors were obtained from a woman aged 55-70 years in good health and CMV-seronegative.

The chain couples TRBV7-9 to TRBJ2-3; 7 bases are shared with TRBD2. Germline CDR1 is SEHNR and CDR2 is FQNEAQ (reference sequence). The CDR3 is made up of 15 amino acids. Trimming removed 7 bases from V and 4 bases from J; junction bases left unmatched: 11. This CDR3 is CASNRPAREADTQYF. DNA of the CDR3: TGTGCCAGCAACCGACCCGCACGGGAGGCAGATACGCAGTATTTT. The full variable domain, rest sourced from reference TRBV7-9 and TRBJ2-3, is DTGVSQNPRHKITKRGQNVTFRCDPISEHNRLYWYRQTLGQGPEFLTYFQNEAQLEKSRLLSDRFSAERPKGSFSTLEIQRTEQGDSAMYLCASNRPAREADTQYFGPGTRLTVL.

The CDR3 sequence is CAWSADRGQNEQFF. The CDR3 DNA is TGTGCCTGGAGTGCAGACAGGGGGCAAAATGAGCAGTTCTTC. This sequence joins TRBV30 and TRBJ2-1, with 10 bases aligning to TRBD1. V lost 1 base and J lost 7; bases outside the gene matches: 4. The CDR3 is 14 amino acids. The V gene's germline CDR1 is GTSNPN and CDR2 SVGIG (reference sequence). The full variable domain, rest sourced from reference TRBV30 and TRBJ2-1, is SQTIHQWPATLVQPVGSPLSLECTVEGTSNPNLYWYRQAAGRGLQLLFYSVGIGQISSEVPQNLSASRPQDRQFILSSKKLLLSDSGFYLCAWSADRGQNEQFFGPGTRLTVL.

This sequence joins TRBV18 and TRBJ2-3; TRBD2 matches 8 bases. Trimming removed 3 bases from V and 4 bases from J; junction bases left unmatched: 0. Germline CDR1 reads KGHSH; CDR2 reads LQKENI. This CDR3 is 13 amino acids long. CDR3 coding DNA: TGTGCCAGCTCACCGGGACTAGCAGATACGCAGTATTTT. Protein product: CASSPGLADTQYF. Combining the CDR3 with reference TRBV18 and TRBJ2-3 gives the whole variable domain NAGVMQNPRHLVRRRGQEARLRCSPMKGHSHVYWYRQLPEEGLKFMVYLQKENIIDESGMPKERFSAEFPKEGPSILRIQQVVRGDSAAYFCASSPGLADTQYFGPGTRLTVL.